This T cell receptor (beta chain) was obtained from a study of identical twins. TCRdb ran MiXCR on the 5' RACE reads and lists one entry per CDR3 protein. The sample records roughly 690,000 distinct CDR3 sequences, roughly 6% being singletons. After removal of 5 bases from V and 0 bases from J, the junction contained 4 bases not matched to a gene. The germline CDR1 and CDR2 sequences are DFQATT and SNEGSKA (reference sequence). The CDR3 runs to 14 residues. Findings and caveats of the study: In drawing conclusions, the study used cross-sectional statistical analysis and did not follow the same donors.

At least ten counts were recorded for this clonotype. As yet, its antigen is unknown. Specimen: naive T cells sorted from blood. This chain uses TRBV20-1 with TRBJ1-5, with TRBD1 matching over 7 bases. The sequence came from a man younger than 35 in good health. In DNA form, the CDR3 reads TGCAGTGCTGTAACAGGGGCTAGCAATCAGCCCCAGCATTTT. Protein product: CSAVTGASNQPQHF.